These 23 T cell receptor beta chains originate from one sample sequenced in a study of T cells after posttransplantation cyclophosphamide. The naive gate required viable CD3+CD4+ or CD3+CD8+ cells with CCR7+CD45RA+CD45RO-CD95-CD27+CD28+ phenotype. Data came from immunoSEQ multiplex PCR; TCRdb stores just in-frame clones and leaves some out. The sample contains over 20,000 clones, 97% of which appear only once. Material: naive CD4+ T cells sorted from PBMCs. These receptors were collected from a man aged 50 to 59 in good health, CMV-negative, and a related stem cell transplant donor.

The chain links TRBV5-1 to TRBJ2-3, with D possibly matching TRBD1 (5 bases). Germline V gene lookup returns CDR1 SGHRS and CDR2 YFSETQ. The CDR3 spans 14 residues. V lost 0 bases and J lost 0, with 5 bases in between. The CDR3 reads CASSLGQSTDTQYF. Here the CDR3 DNA reads TGCGCCAGCAGCTTGGGACAGAGCACAGATACGCAGTATTTT.

V and J are TRBV6-1 and TRBJ2-7; 7 bases align to TRBD2. The germline V gene has CDR1 MNHNS and CDR2 SASEGT. The ends lost 2 bases at V and 0 bases at J; junction bases unmatched: 4. The CDR3 is 15 residues long. In DNA form, the CDR3 reads TGTGCCAGCAGTGAAAGCGGGACCCCCTCCTACGAGCAGTACTTC. Translation: CASSESGTPSYEQYF.

The V call is TRBV5-5, the J call TRBJ1-5; 9 nucleotides align to TRBD1. J gave up 7 bases and V 0 bases, and 2 bases lay outside the gene matches. The CDR3 totals 14 residues. CDR1 and CDR2 (germline): SGHKS, YYEKEE (reference sequence). This CDR3 reads CASSLGTGEQPQHF. In DNA form, the CDR3 reads TGTGCCAGCAGCTTGGGGACAGGGGAACAGCCCCAGCATTTT.

This clone was seen just once. This chain links TRBV5-5 with TRBJ1-6; possibly TRBD1 for D (5 bases). CDR1 SGHKS and CDR2 YYEKEE come from the germline V gene (reference sequence). There are 16 residues in the CDR3. Deletions cut 3 bases from V and 6 bases from J, with 16 bases between. The CDR3 is CASSSLLGGSNSPLHF. The CDR3 DNA reads TGTGCCAGCAGCTCACTCTTGGGGGGATCTAATTCACCCCTCCACTTT.

The rearrangement uses TRBV7-9 and TRBJ1-2; TRBD1 is a possible D gene (6 bases). This CDR3 spans 13 amino acids. The V gene lost 4 bases and the J gene lost 4 bases, with 10 bases spanning the gap. Germline V CDR1 and CDR2: SEHNR, FQNEAQ (reference sequence). The CDR3 nucleotides read TGTGCCAGCAGCTCGGGGGGCCTCTATGGCTACACCTTC. The encoded protein is CASSSGGLYGYTF.

The gene calls are TRBV5-1 and TRBJ1-3; D may be TRBD1 (6 bases). The germline V and J ends were trimmed by 4 bases and 0 bases, with 8 bases remaining between them. Germline V gene lookup returns CDR1 SGHRS and CDR2 YFSETQ. The CDR3 runs to 14 residues. In DNA, the CDR3 is TGCGCCAGCAGCATGGACAGCTCTGGAAACACCATATATTTT. Amino acids: CASSMDSSGNTIYF.

This chain connects TRBV5-1 to TRBJ2-3; tentative D call: TRBD2 (6 bases). Germline V lookup: CDR1 SGHRS, CDR2 YFSETQ. Trimming took off 2 bases at V and 6 bases at J, with 13 bases between the two ends. CDR3 size: 14 residues. CDR3 nucleotides: TGCGCCAGCAGCTTTGCGGGGACCGGCGATACGCAGTATTTT. Translated, it gives CASSFAGTGDTQYF.

V gene TRBV7-2 combines with J gene TRBJ2-3; 7 nucleotides agree with TRBD1. The CDR3 length is 14 residues. Germline V gene data show CDR1 as SGHTA and CDR2 as FQGNSA. V trimming: 5 bases; J trimming: 6 bases; junction bases outside the gene matches: 8. CDR3 DNA: TGTGCCAGCAGCCTTAGGGTAGGGGGCGATACGCAGTATTTT. Translated: CASSLRVGGDTQYF.

As regards this clone: Other DNA variants within this sample encode the same CDR3. V is TRBV11-1 and J is TRBJ1-6, with D hard to call. The CDR3 runs to 15 residues. V gave up 2 bases and J gave up 1 base, with 6 bases separating them. Looked up from germline, CDR1 is SGHAT and CDR2 is FQDESV (reference sequence). The CDR3 DNA reads as TGTGCCAGCAGCTTAAGGGAGTCCTATAATTCACCCCTCCACTTT. Translating it yields CASSLRESYNSPLHF.

The gene calls are TRBV11-2 and TRBJ2-1; 11 bases align to TRBD2. The CDR3 length is 17 residues. The germline V gene has CDR1 SGHAT and CDR2 FQNNGV. Trimming at V came to 6 bases and at J to 4 bases, leaving 11 bases not matched to a gene. CDR3 DNA sequence: TGTGCCAGCAGTCCCAGGGGACTAGCGGCCAGGTACAATGAGCAGTTCTTC. Protein: CASSPRGLAARYNEQFF.

This rearrangement joins TRBV6-6 to TRBJ2-7, with 8 bases identical to TRBD1. This CDR3 has 13 residues. Germline CDR1 is MNHNY and CDR2 is SVGAGI (reference sequence). CDR3 coding DNA: TGTGCGAGCCGGGACAGGTCTTTCCACGAGCAGTACTTC. This translates into CASRDRSFHEQYF.

This sequence joins TRBV19 and TRBJ1-2; D is perhaps TRBD1 (5 bases). Trimming took off 5 bases at V and 0 bases at J, with 13 bases between the two ends. CDR3 length: 15 residues. Per germline, CDR1 LNHDA and CDR2 SQIVND (reference sequence). The CDR3 here is CASSPRTLANYGYTF. CDR3 DNA sequence: TGTGCCAGTAGTCCCCGGACATTGGCTAACTATGGCTACACCTTC.

V is TRBV5-1 and J is TRBJ2-1; D unclear. Trimming pared 0 bases from V and 8 bases from J, leaving 21 bases between. Per the germline V gene, CDR1 is SGHRS and CDR2 is YFSETQ. This CDR3 comprises 17 residues. The CDR3 here is CASSLEGPLLGSHEQFF. The CDR3 bases are TGCGCCAGCAGCTTGGAAGGCCCACTATTAGGTTCTCATGAGCAGTTCTTC.

The chain carries TRBV19 and TRBJ1-3, with 12 bases aligning to TRBD1. CDR3 length equals 17 residues. J lost 4 bases, V lost 4 bases, and 8 bases had no gene match. The germline V gene encodes CDR1 LNHDA and CDR2 SQIVND (reference sequence). Here the CDR3 DNA reads TGTGCCAGTAGTACCTGGGACAGGGGGCAAATGGGAAACACCATATATTTT. Protein product: CASSTWDRGQMGNTIYF.

V is TRBV7-9 and J is TRBJ1-3; D is uncertain. Germline V gives CDR1 SEHNR, CDR2 FQNEAQ (reference sequence). Trimming took off 4 bases at V and 0 bases at J, with 10 bases between the two ends. The CDR3 extends over 15 amino acids. The CDR3 is CASSSRISSGNTIYF. Written as DNA, the CDR3 is TGTGCCAGCAGCTCCAGGATCAGCTCTGGAAACACCATATATTTT.

V and J are TRBV5-6 and TRBJ1-4, with 10 bases lining up with TRBD1. The length of the CDR3 is 15 residues. Trimming took 4 bases from V and 12 from J; bases not matched to a gene: 12. Germline lookup yields CDR1 SGHDT and CDR2 YYEEEE. The CDR3 loop is CASSLGRDRGEQLFF. In DNA, the CDR3 is TGTGCCAGCAGCCTGGGCCGGGACAGGGGAGAACAACTGTTTTTT.

The chain carries TRBV7-8 and TRBJ1-1; D is ambiguous. The germline V gene has CDR1 SGHVS and CDR2 FQNEAQ. This CDR3 is 17 amino acids long. Trimming removed 1 base at V and 1 base at J, with 16 bases between. This CDR3 reads CASSLVRVPNRNTEAFF. CDR3 sequence (DNA): TGTGCCAGCAGCTTAGTTCGAGTCCCGAACCGGAACACTGAAGCTTTCTTT.

The chain recombines TRBV27 with TRBJ2-2; D ambiguous. Trimming left V 1 base short and J 7 bases short, with 10 bases between. The CDR3 is 14 residues long. Germline V lookup: CDR1 MNHEY, CDR2 SMNVEV (reference sequence). The CDR3 DNA reads as TGTGCCAGCAGTTTATTAGCCCCACACGGGGAGCTGTTTTTT. It is translated as CASSLLAPHGELFF.

The rearrangement joins TRBV11-3 to TRBJ2-1, with no clear D. The CDR3 loop spans 15 amino acids. V gave up 5 bases and J gave up 2 bases, with 13 bases separating them. Germline V gene data show CDR1 as SGHNT and CDR2 as YENEEA. Here the CDR3 DNA reads TGTGCCAGCAGCCTAGGTGGCGGAACCTACAATGAGCAGTTCTTC. Amino acid sequence: CASSLGGGTYNEQFF. Together with reference TRBV11-3 and TRBJ2-1, the CDR3 gives the full variable domain: EAGVVQSPRYKIIEKKQPVAFWCNPISGHNTLYWYLQNLGQGPELLIRYENEEAVDDSQLPKDRFSAERLKGVDSTLKIQPAELGDSAVYLCASSLGGGTYNEQFFGPGTRLTVL.

CDR3: CASSFSGGAREQFF. CDR3 nucleotides: TGTGCCAGCAGTTTCTCGGGGGGGGCGAGGGAGCAGTTCTTC. J is TRBJ2-1 and V is TRBV27; 8 bases line up with TRBD2. CDR1 and CDR2 (germline): MNHEY, SMNVEV (reference sequence). The V gene end was trimmed by 3 bases and the J gene end by 10 bases; junction bases not matched to a gene: 8. There are 14 residues in the CDR3.

The chain's CDR3 is CASTDWSYGYTF. In DNA form, the CDR3 reads TGTGCCAGTACAGATTGGAGCTATGGCTACACCTTC. This chain links TRBV19 with TRBJ1-2; D unresolved. This CDR3 contains 12 residues. CDR1 LNHDA and CDR2 SQIVND come from the germline V gene (reference sequence). V was pared by 7 bases and J by 4 bases, with 10 bases between.

The chain links TRBV6-5 to TRBJ2-7; 7 bases are a match to TRBD1. The length of the CDR3 is 14 residues. The germline V gene has CDR1 MNHEY and CDR2 SVGAGI. Trimming removed 4 bases from V and 2 bases from J; junction bases left unmatched: 5. DNA for the CDR3: TGTGCCAGCAGTTCCCGGGACAGAGCCTACGAGCAGTACTTC. Its translation is CASSSRDRAYEQYF.

The rearrangement joins TRBV19 to TRBJ2-1; the match to TRBD2 covers 8 bases. The CDR3 has 15 residues. The germline gives CDR1 LNHDA, CDR2 SQIVND (reference sequence). J gave up 8 bases and V 4 bases, and 10 bases lay outside the gene matches. DNA for the CDR3: TGTGCCAGTAGTACCGGGACTAGGGTCTGGGATGAGCAGTTCTTC. Translating gives CASSTGTRVWDEQFF.